One T cell receptor (beta chain) is described in this entry. The V and J ends lost 5 bases and 0 bases respectively, with 13 bases between them. Germline V gene data show CDR1 as SGHVS and CDR2 as FQNEAQ. The CDR3 runs to 16 residues. The sample originates from a study of cytotoxic CD8 clonotypes in ibrutinib-treated CLL. On the study more broadly: The patients, under 13 relapsed/refractory and approximately 15 treatment-naive, included approximately 17 who were IGHV unmutated.

The assay was immunoSEQ multiplex PCR, and TCRdb's table has in-frame clones only and misses some. Of some 150,000 clones in the sample, more than 75% were seen once. V gene TRBV7-8 combines with J gene TRBJ1-4; no firm D call. This TCR came from a human donor with chronic lymphocytic leukemia. The input for sequencing was PBMCs, taken after 24 months of ibrutinib treatment. The CDR3 DNA sequence: TGTGCCAGCAGCGCACCAGAGGGTGCAACTAATGAAAAACTGTTTTTT. Translation gives CASSAPEGATNEKLFF.